These 12 T cell receptor beta chains came from one sample sequenced in a study of shared clonotypes between healthy human individuals. Naive CD8 cells lacked CD45RO and underwent positive selection for CCR7, leaving out terminally differentiated effector memory CD45RA+ cells. The table came from immunoSEQ multiplex PCR; TCRdb's copy has only in-frame clones and leaves some out. The table has hundreds of thousands of clones, approximately 96% seen once. Sequencing input: naive CD8+ T cells sorted from blood. The receptor source for this set is a woman in her twenties or thirties in good health.

The gene calls are TRBV19 and TRBJ1-1; the D gene is possibly TRBD1 (5 bases). This CDR3 is 12 amino acids long. CDR1 and CDR2 from the germline V gene are LNHDA and SQIVND (reference sequence). V lost 8 bases and J lost 4, with 11 bases in between. The CDR3 sequence is CASGAVGTEAFF. The CDR3 nucleotides read TGTGCCAGTGGGGCAGTGGGCACTGAAGCTTTCTTT.

CDR3 sequence: CASRGQDTDTQYF. The CDR3 bases are TGTGCCAGCAGGGGACAGGACACAGATACGCAGTATTTT. This sequence joins TRBV6-4 and TRBJ2-3; 8 bases are a match to TRBD1. Germline V gene data show CDR1 as MRHNA and CDR2 as SNTAGT. The CDR3 runs to 13 residues. V shed 6 bases, J shed 2 bases, and the junction held 1 base outside the gene matches.

The rearrangement joins TRBV29-1 to TRBJ1-2; D is unresolved. CDR1 is SQVTM and CDR2 is ANQGSEA in the germline V gene. The CDR3 extends over 14 amino acids. The V gene lost 2 bases and the J gene lost 4 bases, with 14 bases spanning the gap. CDR3 protein: CSVEFVGDSYGYTF. CDR3 sequence (DNA): TGCAGCGTTGAATTTGTCGGGGATAGCTATGGCTACACCTTC.

On this clone itself: In the same sample, other DNA sequences code for this CDR3. The chain's CDR3 is CASSFTGEGYEQYF. CDR3 bases: TGTGCCAGCAGTTTCACAGGGGAAGGCTACGAGCAGTACTTC. This chain connects TRBV28 to TRBJ2-7, with 7 nucleotides matching TRBD1. This CDR3 has 14 residues. V was pared by 3 bases and J by 3 bases, with 5 bases of the junction left unmatched. From germline, CDR1 is MDHEN and CDR2 SYDVKM. The full variable domain, completed using reference TRBV28 and TRBJ2-7, is DVKVTQSSRYLVKRTGEKVFLECVQDMDHENMFWYRQDPGLGLRLIYFSYDVKMKEKGDIPEGYSVSREKKERFSLILESASTNQTSMYLCASSFTGEGYEQYFGPGTRLTVT.

The rearrangement joins TRBV27 to TRBJ2-5, with 9 positions matching TRBD2. V lost 5 bases to trimming and J lost 4 bases; unmatched junction nucleotides: 8. The CDR3 runs 15 residues. Germline V lookup: CDR1 MNHEY, CDR2 SMNVEV (reference sequence). The CDR3 DNA sequence: TGTGCCAGCAGTCCCCGGGGTAGCGGGAGAGAGACCCAGTACTTC. This sequence encodes CASSPRGSGRETQYF.

V is TRBV4-2 and J is TRBJ2-7, with TRBD2 matching over 8 bases. This CDR3 spans 14 amino acids. Germline loops: CDR1 LGHNA, CDR2 YNFKEQ. J was trimmed by 4 bases and V by 5 bases; bases with no gene match: 7. This CDR3 is CASSEGLEPYEQYF. The DNA of the CDR3 is TGTGCCAGCAGCGAGGGACTAGAGCCTTACGAGCAGTACTTC.

The CDR3 loop reads CASSWSGTPQETQYF. DNA for the CDR3: TGTGCCAGCAGCTGGAGCGGGACACCCCAAGAGACCCAGTACTTC. J is TRBJ2-5 and V is TRBV11-2; perhaps TRBD2 as D (7 bases). The germline gives CDR1 SGHAT, CDR2 FQNNGV. The CDR3 has 15 amino acids. V was clipped by 4 bases and J by 1 base, with 13 bases between them.

The chain carries TRBV29-1 and TRBJ2-7, with 8 bases matching TRBD2. The CDR3 has 14 amino acids. From germline, CDR1 is SQVTM and CDR2 ANQGSEA. V shed 4 bases, J shed 2 bases, and the junction held 7 bases outside the gene matches. CDR3 region: CSVVGLAGAYEQYF. The DNA of the CDR3 is TGCAGCGTTGTTGGCCTAGCGGGTGCCTACGAGCAGTACTTC.

This sequence joins TRBV19 and TRBJ2-2, with a weak D call TRBD2 (5 bases). V was clipped by 7 bases and J by 3 bases, with 6 bases between them. Germline V gene lookup returns CDR1 LNHDA and CDR2 SQIVND (reference sequence). The CDR3 loop spans 12 amino acids. The CDR3 reads CASTDYTGELFF. CDR3 nucleotide sequence: TGTGCCAGTACGGACTACACCGGGGAGCTGTTTTTT.

This sequence joins TRBV7-9 and TRBJ1-4, with D unresolved. Germline-derived CDR1 and CDR2 are SEHNR and FQNEAQ (reference sequence). V lost 3 bases and J lost 8, with 7 bases in between. The CDR3 loop spans 12 amino acids. CDR3 sequence: CASSLTGEKLFF. The CDR3 DNA reads TGTGCCAGCAGCTTGACTGGCGAAAAACTGTTTTTT.

The J gene is TRBJ1-1, the V gene TRBV10-1; D gene ambiguous. Germline values: CDR1 WNHNN, CDR2 SYGVQD (reference sequence). Trimming shortened V by 5 bases and J by 1 base, and 5 bases separated the two germline ends. This CDR3 spans 12 amino acids. For the CDR3, the DNA is TGCGCCAGCAGTAGTGGGAACACTGAAGCTTTCTTT. It translates to CASSSGNTEAFF.

V usage is TRBV20-1 and J usage is TRBJ2-1; D gene unclear. Trimming removed 4 bases at V and 8 bases at J, with 9 bases between. This CDR3 region has 11 residues. Germline CDR1 is DFQATT and CDR2 is SNEGSKA (reference sequence). The DNA of the CDR3 is TGCAGTGCTATCTATATCTATGAGCAGTTCTTC. Translated, it gives CSAIYIYEQFF.